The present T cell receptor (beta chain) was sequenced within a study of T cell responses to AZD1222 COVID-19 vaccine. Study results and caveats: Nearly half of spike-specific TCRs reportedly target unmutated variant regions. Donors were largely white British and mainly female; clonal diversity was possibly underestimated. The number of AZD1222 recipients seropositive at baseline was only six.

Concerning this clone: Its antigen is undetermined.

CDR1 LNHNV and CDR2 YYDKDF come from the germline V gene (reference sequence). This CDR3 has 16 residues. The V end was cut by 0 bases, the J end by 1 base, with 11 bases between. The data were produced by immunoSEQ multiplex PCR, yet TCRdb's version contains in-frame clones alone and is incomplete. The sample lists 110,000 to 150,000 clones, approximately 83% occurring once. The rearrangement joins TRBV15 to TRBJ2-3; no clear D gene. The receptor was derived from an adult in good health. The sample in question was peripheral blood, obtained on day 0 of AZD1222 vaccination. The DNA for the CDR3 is TGTGCCACCAGCAGAGATTTGCCCCTAGGCACAGATACGCAGTATTTT. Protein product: CATSRDLPLGTDTQYF. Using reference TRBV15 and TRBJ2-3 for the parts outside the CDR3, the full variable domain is DAMVIQNPRYQVTQFGKPVTLSCSQTLNHNVMYWYQQKSSQAPKLLFHYYDKDFNNEADTPDNFQSRRPNTSFCFLDIRSPGLGDTAMYLCATSRDLPLGTDTQYFGPGTRLTVL.